This T cell receptor beta chain emerged from a study of T cells after yellow fever vaccination. Study-level information: Where fractions had low cell numbers, libraries were prepared from them with the SMART-Seq v4 Ultra Low Input RNA kit. Findings and caveats of the study: The secondary response showed a weaker magnitude and a faster peak, day 5 versus 15. FACS-sorted repertoires could harbor abundant contaminating bulk-population clonotypes.

5'RACE template switching produced TCR cDNA carrying a universal primer site and UMIs. TCRdb analysed the 5' RACE reads with MiXCR anew, one entry per CDR3 protein. The data show about 310,000 distinct CDR3 sequences, with roughly 3.5% seen just once and 20% to 25% held by the top ten. The CDR3 runs 16 residues. V lost 4 bases, J lost 11 bases, and 14 bases stayed unmatched. CDR1 is SGHTA, CDR2 FQGNSA, per germline. This clonotype was recorded many times. Its antigen remains unknown. V is TRBV7-2 and J is TRBJ1-5; 10 positions match TRBD1. This TCR derives from a man aged 18 to 30 who received the YFV17D yellow fever vaccine. The sample in question was PBMCs, obtained on the day of the yellow fever booster vaccination. CDR3 bases: TGTGCCAGCAGCTCGACAGGGGGCGTAGTTACAAGGGCCCAGCATTTT. Amino acid sequence: CASSSTGGVVTRAQHF.